The clone carrying this TCR beta chain was picked up many times. The antigen is not known. The data belong to a study of identical twins. Study-wide points: Fewer insertions marked abundant cord blood beta clonotypes; young adult naive trended weakly, memory not at all.

A template switching step contributed a universal primer site, while unique molecular identifiers were present in the cDNA. In TCRdb, the 5' RACE reads were re-called with MiXCR into one record per CDR3 protein. The repertoire has around 250,000 distinct CDR3 sequences, 5.5% to 7.5% of them found once; the top ten carry 14% to 15%. CDR3 length: 15 residues. Germline loops: CDR1 LNHDA, CDR2 SQIVND (reference sequence). Deletions cut 2 bases from V and 5 bases from J, with 13 bases between. This sample also belongs to another study, concerning T cells expressing NK-cell markers.

The sequence derives from a woman aged 18-29 years in good health. The sequenced sample was CD8+ T cells sorted from blood. The rearrangement joins TRBV19 to TRBJ2-1; maybe TRBD2 (6 bases). DNA of the CDR3: TGTGCCAGTAGTATACCCCTAGCGAGTAACAATGAGCAGTTCTTC. It yields the protein CASSIPLASNNEQFF.